The rows below give T cell receptor beta chains drawn from one sample of a study of radiotherapy plus CTLA-4 blockade in lung cancer. Repertoires were generated with immunoSEQ multiplex PCR, while TCRdb's copy carries only in-frame clones and drops some. In the table there are 95,000 to 150,000 clones, around 89% of which are singletons. Sequencing was performed on peripheral blood, taken from a patient treated with radiotherapy plus ipilimumab. All receptors come from a human donor with non-small cell lung cancer that progressed on radiotherapy plus ipilimumab. The CDR3 runs from the conserved cysteine through the conserved F or W.

v_call: TRBV18
j_call: TRBJ1-5
cdr3_aa: CASSPFPGEQQPQHF

v_call: TRBV5-4
j_call: TRBJ2-3
cdr3_aa: CASSLDMGAADTQYF

v_call: TRBV28
j_call: TRBJ2-7
cdr3_aa: CASSPLVASGIDRPYEQYF

v_call: TRBV19
j_call: TRBJ2-3
cdr3_aa: CASSIGSDTDTQYF

v_call: TRBV2
j_call: TRBJ2-3
cdr3_aa: CASSEVRQTQYF

v_call: TRBV29-1
j_call: TRBJ2-2
cdr3_aa: CSVGQGANTGELFF

v_call: TRBV11-3
j_call: TRBJ2-1
cdr3_aa: CASSPGYEQFF

v_call: TRBV6-6
j_call: TRBJ2-7
cdr3_aa: CASSSGAGGSSYEQYF

v_call: TRBV2
j_call: TRBJ2-5
cdr3_aa: CASSTDRPQQTQYF

v_call: TRBV7-2
j_call: TRBJ1-5
cdr3_aa: CASSTAGKNQPQHF

v_call: TRBV7-9
j_call: TRBJ2-1
cdr3_aa: CASRSSSGRGEQFF

v_call: TRBV4-2
j_call: TRBJ2-6
cdr3_aa: CASSQDRKDSSGANVLTF

v_call: TRBV5-1
j_call: TRBJ2-5
cdr3_aa: CASSLDALAGVETQYF

v_call: TRBV21-1
j_call: TRBJ2-1
cdr3_aa: CASSKRLPPTMLQFF

v_call: TRBV10-2
j_call: TRBJ1-2
cdr3_aa: CASSVLTVSYGYTF

v_call: TRBV5-1
j_call: TRBJ1-1
cdr3_aa: CASSLGTASNTEAFF

v_call: TRBV5-1
j_call: TRBJ2-1
cdr3_aa: CASRAGGVFNEQFF

v_call: TRBV27
j_call: TRBJ1-1
cdr3_aa: CASSLSGQSPPGMNTEAFF

v_call: TRBV6-6
j_call: TRBJ1-2
cdr3_aa: CASSYRARDNYGYTF

v_call: TRBV4-1
j_call: TRBJ1-1
cdr3_aa: CASSQDPAMMRAEAFF

v_call: TRBV10-2
j_call: TRBJ2-1
cdr3_aa: CASSAAGVPFDEQFF

v_call: TRBV11-2
j_call: TRBJ2-7
cdr3_aa: CASSPPRGRGFYEQYF

v_call: TRBV5-6
j_call: TRBJ2-7
cdr3_aa: CASSLAGRPSYEQYF

v_call: TRBV27
j_call: TRBJ2-1
cdr3_aa: CASSPGTGGRGTQFF

v_call: TRBV5-1
j_call: TRBJ1-1
cdr3_aa: CASSKGTANTEAFF

v_call: TRBV7-2
j_call: TRBJ2-1
cdr3_aa: CASSRASSYNEQFF

v_call: TRBV27
j_call: TRBJ2-1
cdr3_aa: CASRTTRSYNEQFF

v_call: TRBV5-5
j_call: TRBJ2-7
cdr3_aa: CASSLIGDSSYEQYF

v_call: TRBV5-1
j_call: TRBJ1-3
cdr3_aa: CASRNLGADGNTIYF

v_call: TRBV27
j_call: TRBJ2-1
cdr3_aa: CASSPGLGRDEQFF

v_call: TRBV19
j_call: TRBJ2-2
cdr3_aa: CASSMMLAANTGELFF

v_call: TRBV10-3
j_call: TRBJ1-1
cdr3_aa: CAIRQTVNTEAFF

v_call: TRBV5-5
j_call: TRBJ1-2
cdr3_aa: CASSLSVGYGYTF

v_call: TRBV15
j_call: TRBJ2-1
cdr3_aa: CATSRVGIRDLRFF

v_call: TRBV14
j_call: TRBJ1-2
cdr3_aa: CASSPWESGYTF

v_call: TRBV5-4
j_call: TRBJ2-2
cdr3_aa: CASSARTSGGTGELFF

v_call: TRBV2
j_call: TRBJ2-1
cdr3_aa: CASNEVREQFF